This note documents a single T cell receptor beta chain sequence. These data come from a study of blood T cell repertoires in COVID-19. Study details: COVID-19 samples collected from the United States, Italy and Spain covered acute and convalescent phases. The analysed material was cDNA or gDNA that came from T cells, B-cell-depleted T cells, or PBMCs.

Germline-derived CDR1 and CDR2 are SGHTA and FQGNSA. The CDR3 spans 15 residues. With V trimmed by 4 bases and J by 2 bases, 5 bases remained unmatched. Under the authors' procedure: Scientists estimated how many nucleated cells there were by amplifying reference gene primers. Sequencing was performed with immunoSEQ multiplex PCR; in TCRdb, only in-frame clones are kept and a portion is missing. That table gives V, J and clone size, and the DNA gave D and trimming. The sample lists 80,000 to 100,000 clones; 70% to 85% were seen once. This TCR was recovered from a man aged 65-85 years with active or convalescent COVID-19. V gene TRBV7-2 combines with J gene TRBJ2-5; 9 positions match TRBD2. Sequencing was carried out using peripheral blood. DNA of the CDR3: TGTGCCAGCAGCTGGCTAGCGGGGATTCAAGAGACCCAGTACTTC. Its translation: CASSWLAGIQETQYF.